This T cell receptor (beta chain) comes out of a study of control samples from healthy donors and cancer patients (TCRdb year 2020). Libraries were constructed by the immunoSEQ multiplex PCR assay. In its TCRdb copy, this immuneACCESS table keeps in-frame sequences only and misses some clones. Where compared with another copy, unresolved V genes explain less than half of these, and the others have no known cause. This sample holds about 170,000 clones; approximately 91% were observed only once. The ten largest make up around 2% of the sample. The germline V gene supplies CDR1 SGHRS and CDR2 YFSETQ. After removal of 0 bases from V and 6 bases from J, the junction retains 10 bases not matched to a gene. The CDR3 numbers 16 residues from cysteine through phenylalanine. Only the CDR3 DNA is retained, 48 bases long and in frame from the first base. Comments on this clone: It has no known antigen specificity. Per-base quality was not reported, and no clone a single base away is much larger than it.

This TCR was recovered from a woman aged 40 to 50 in good health. The rearrangement joined TRBV5-1 to TRBJ2-7; 9 bases in the middle match TRBD2. The specimen sequenced was blood. The sequence in DNA is TGCGCCAGCAGCTTGGAAGGTGCGGGGGGGTTGGCCGAGCAGTACTTC. Protein translation: CASSLEGAGGLAEQYF.